This TCR beta chain derives from a study of blood T cell repertoires in COVID-19. For the study at large: Sites across the United States, Italy and Spain contributed samples from acute and convalescent COVID-19. Nucleic acid was either cDNA or gDNA, and it came from T cells, B-cell-depleted T cells, or PBMCs.

The length of the CDR3 is 18 residues. Trimming stripped 1 base from V and 1 base from J, with 19 bases between. Germline lookup yields CDR1 SGHTA and CDR2 FQGTGA. Source study methods: Researchers report that nucleated cell counts were estimated from reference gene primer amplification. This table comes from immunoSEQ multiplex PCR, and its TCRdb copy is limited to in-frame clones, with some not included. For V, J and clone size, that table is used; D and trimming come from the DNA. The table includes over 65,000 clones, roughly 82% detected once. The chain is built from TRBV7-3 and TRBJ2-5; possible D gene TRBD2, 6 bases. Sequenced input: peripheral blood. This TCR derives from a man of 80 years or more with active COVID-19. The CDR3 sequence: CASSLKGPGLGGQETQYF. The CDR3 bases are TGTGCCAGCAGCTTAAAGGGCCCGGGGTTGGGGGGCCAAGAGACCCAGTACTTC.